Included here is one T cell receptor beta chain sequence, with context. It has no known antigen specificity. This may arise from a read error, as a much more abundant clone is one base away. The entry originates in a study of immune heterogeneity within non-small cell lung tumors (dated by TCRdb to the late 2010s). Background for the entire study: By histology, a few squamous cell carcinomas, approximately 11 non-squamous carcinomas and 1 tumor not otherwise specified were included. Neoantigen binding to each patient's HLA alleles was predicted with netMHCpan-3.0 for mutant peptides of 8 to 11 amino acids. The study combined whole-exome sequencing, RNA-seq and TCR beta repertoire sequencing of multiple spatially distinct regions from each NSCLC tumor to examine intratumoral immune heterogeneity. TCR repertoires were analyzed from 57 tumor loci of approximately 14 patients, while transcriptome data covered only 40 or so loci from about 11 patients.

The TCR beta CDR3 region was amplified with a multiplex PCR system whose first round of approximately 10 cycles used 32 V-gene forward primers and 13 J-gene reverse primers. First-round PCR used a QIAGEN Multiplex PCR Kit, and primer sequences were filed in Chinese patent CN105087789A. Illumina universal primers were attached in a second round of PCR run with the Phusion High-Fidelity PCR Kit. Paired-end sequencing of TCR libraries was carried out on the Illumina HiSeq X Ten platform at a read length of 151 bp. The authors' analysis ran thus. Reads lacking multiplex PCR primers were removed with Cutadapt, read pairs were merged with PEAR, and CDR3 regions were called with MiXCR default settings. Shannon entropy measured repertoire diversity, and clonality was calculated as one minus the Shannon entropy divided by the ln of the count of productive unique sequences. Clonotypes at a frequency of at least 0.5% were defined as dominant or high-frequency T-cell clones. The public reads were reanalyzed by TCRdb: fastp trimming at Q25, MiXCR alignment, in-frame beta chains only. Entries that share a CDR3 protein sequence are merged under the most common genes and DNA. Clone size and V and J calls follow TCRdb, not the original study. In all, the sample holds tens of thousands of distinct CDR3 sequences, and 27% of those were seen once. The ten largest clones take up about 3.7% of the sample.

Beyond this particular receptor, the publication reports: Within a patient, the same dominant CDR3B clonotypes appeared at multiple loci, but different tumor locations also contained unique high-frequency clones. Individual patients mostly had different high-frequency TCR beta clonotypes. Local tumor mutational burden and local T-cell repertoire clonality had a statistically significant but moderate positive correlation (R around 0.36).

For the TCR template, genomic DNA was extracted from bulk tumor tissue, and around 600 ng of gDNA was amplified for each sample. During surgery, several biopsies were collected from each primary tumor and placed as far from one another as possible within the tumor mass. The study cohort was described as untreated and was composed of newly diagnosed NSCLC cases undergoing curative surgery. The donors were roughly 15 patients with newly diagnosed non-small cell lung cancer who were having surgery with curative intent. Two independent pathologists examined the resected tumor masses. Only high-quality DNA and RNA samples were carried forward to sequencing. The CDR3 numbers 14 residues from cysteine through phenylalanine. Kept here is only the CDR3 DNA, which spans 42 bases and is read in frame from base 1. According to the germline V gene (reference sequence), CDR1 reads LNHDA and CDR2 reads SQIVND.

The source is a man aged 40-49 years with non-small cell lung cancer. Sequencing was carried out using lung tumor tissue. The chain was built from TRBV19 and TRBJ1-5, with the identity of the D gene unclear. The nucleotide sequence reads TGTGTCAGTAGGAGTTCAAGCTTCAATCAGCCCCAGCATTTT. The encoded protein is CVSRSSSFNQPQHF.